The 9 T cell receptor beta chains below come from one sample, sequenced in a study of cytomegalovirus exposure and HLA in healthy donors. The study ran its PCR with 60 Vbeta and 13 Jbeta primers. Clones were read by immunoSEQ multiplex PCR, and TCRdb kept only the in-frame ones, dropping some. The sample's table shows about 48,000 clones. The source material was PBMCs. The receptor source for this set is a male donor in good health and CMV-seropositive.

The chain employs TRBV13 and TRBJ2-7; 9 bases are shared with TRBD1. The germline gives CDR1 PRHDT, CDR2 FYEKMQ (reference sequence). Losses at the gene ends were 5 bases for V and 0 bases for J; bases not matched to a gene: 5. CDR3 length: 15 residues. Written as DNA, the CDR3 is TGTGCCAGCAGCGAGGGACAGGGCCCCTCCTACGAGCAGTACTTC. It codes for CASSEGQGPSYEQYF.

V and J are TRBV6-5 and TRBJ1-3; D remains unclear. V was shortened by 7 bases and J by 1 base, with 14 bases between the two germline ends. The CDR3 has 15 amino acids. CDR1 and CDR2 from the germline V gene are MNHEY and SVGAGI. The DNA of the CDR3 is TGTGCCAGCACAGACGGGGTCCTTTCTGGAAACACCATATATTTT. Translation gives CASTDGVLSGNTIYF.

J is TRBJ1-1 and V is TRBV19; D may be TRBD1 (6 bases). The V and J ends lost 6 bases and 6 bases respectively, with 17 bases between them. This CDR3 comprises 14 residues. Germline CDR1 reads LNHDA; CDR2 reads SQIVND (reference sequence). DNA of the CDR3: TGTGCCAGTAGCGCGAGGGGGGGATCCCCTGAAGCTTTCTTT. Protein sequence: CASSARGGSPEAFF.

The rearrangement links TRBV4-2 to TRBJ1-4; 8 nucleotides agree with TRBD1. Germline CDR1 and CDR2: LGHNA and YNFKEQ. The V and J ends lost 5 bases and 5 bases, in that order; junction bases with no gene match: 7. The CDR3 loop spans 15 amino acids. The CDR3, as DNA: TGTGCCAGCAGCTTCTCAGGGGGCGCCAATGAAAAACTGTTTTTT. Its protein is CASSFSGGANEKLFF.

The rearrangement uses TRBV11-3 and TRBJ2-5, with 9 bases fitting TRBD1. The ends lost 4 bases at V and 1 base at J; junction bases unmatched: 4. CDR3 length: 15 residues. Germline-derived CDR1 and CDR2 are SGHNT and YENEEA. The CDR3 protein is CASSSGQGVQETQYF. In DNA, the CDR3 is TGTGCCAGCAGCTCGGGACAGGGAGTCCAAGAGACCCAGTACTTC.

The genes are TRBV11-3 and TRBJ1-2; D gene unclear. Trimming removed 7 bases from V and 7 bases from J, with 19 bases in between. The CDR3 runs 14 residues. Looked up from germline, CDR1 is SGHNT and CDR2 is YENEEA. The CDR3 bases are TGTGCCAGCACCTGGGTTGACGGCTCAGGTGGCTACACCTTC. It encodes CASTWVDGSGGYTF. The variable domain in full, with the rest retrieved from reference TRBV11-3 and TRBJ1-2, is EAGVVQSPRYKIIEKKQPVAFWCNPISGHNTLYWYLQNLGQGPELLIRYENEEAVDDSQLPKDRFSAERLKGVDSTLKIQPAELGDSAVYLCASTWVDGSGGYTFGSGTRLTVV.

V is TRBV5-5 and J is TRBJ1-2; TRBD1 aligns across 8 bases. CDR1 is SGHKS, CDR2 YYEKEE, per germline (reference sequence). The ends lost 4 bases at V and 2 bases at J; junction bases unmatched: 7. CDR3 size: 15 residues. CDR3 coding DNA: TGTGCCAGCAGCACGCAGACAGGGGCCAACTATGGCTACACCTTC. Encoded protein: CASSTQTGANYGYTF.

The chain's CDR3 is CASTWDRVATEAFF. The CDR3 coding sequence is TGTGCCAGCACCTGGGACAGGGTCGCCACTGAAGCTTTCTTT. The gene calls are TRBV6-1 and TRBJ1-1; the match to TRBD1 covers 9 bases. Looked up from germline, CDR1 is MNHNS and CDR2 is SASEGT. The V segment lost 7 bases and the J segment 4 bases; nucleotides outside the gene matches: 7. This CDR3 is 14 amino acids long.

The chain carries TRBV4-1 and TRBJ2-1; D unclear. The CDR3 extends over 17 amino acids. Trimming removed 7 bases at V and 0 bases at J, with 19 bases between. The germline CDR1 and CDR2 sequences are MGHRA and YSYEKL. The CDR3 is CASTPLEAVSSYNEQFF. DNA for the CDR3: TGCGCCAGCACCCCTCTAGAGGCCGTCAGCTCCTACAATGAGCAGTTCTTC.